A selection of T cell receptor beta chains follows, all from one sample in a study of a mutant IDH1 vaccine in newly diagnosed glioma. Produced via immunoSEQ multiplex PCR; TCRdb's table is partial and in-frame only. This table holds about 54,000 clones, roughly 80% found once. Source: PBMCs, taken from a glioma patient treated with radiotherapy, temozolomide or both. The origin of the receptors is a man aged 18 to 29 with glioma. Both conserved end residues are part of each CDR3.

TRBJ1-1	TRBV2	13	CASNPWDRAEAFF
TRBJ1-1	TRBV6-5	14	CASSQQGLNTEAFF
TRBJ2-2	TRBV7-2	14	CASKEGSGTGELFF
TRBJ2-2	TRBV28	16	CASSPGLAAFSGELFF
TRBJ2-7	TRBV5-4	14	CASSPGASSYEQYF
TRBJ2-3	TRBV9	18	CASSVEGTSGVSTDTQYF
TRBJ1-1	TRBV4-3	15	CASSQDGGLGTEAFF
TRBJ2-7	TRBV7-8	14	CASSLSGVAYEQYF
TRBJ1-4	TRBV10-3	11	CAISENEKLFF
TRBJ1-1	TRBV6-6	15	CASSVNGFMNTEAFF
TRBJ1-2	TRBV9	13	CASSPSQSRGYTF
TRBJ2-7	TRBV5-4	14	CASSLGIGAGEQYF
TRBJ1-6	TRBV7-9	16	CASSLKLDRDNSPLHF
TRBJ1-4	TRBV7-9	18	CASSLLRTGTSTNEKLFF
TRBJ1-1	TRBV28	12	CASSWAGVKAFF
TRBJ1-1	TRBV5-1	15	CASSLTGGLNTEAFF
TRBJ1-1	TRBV5-1	15	CASSSTGGDGTEAFF
TRBJ2-7	TRBV4-1	15	CASSQVSGSVGEQYF
TRBJ1-2	TRBV5-1	16	CASSWGTGTVNYGYTF
TRBJ1-2	TRBV30	16	CACCPPGRGGDYGYTF
TRBJ2-2	TRBV12-5	17	CASGLDLLNGNAGELFF
TRBJ1-5	TRBV2	15	CASSARGTGWQPQHF
TRBJ1-5	TRBV28	16	CASSLLSDRENQPQHF
TRBJ2-7	TRBV6-5	16	CASSYYIQGKGSEQYF
TRBJ2-7	TRBV5-4	14	CASSTTSGIYEQYF
TRBJ1-3	TRBV30	14	CAWSVERKGNTIYF
TRBJ2-7	TRBV21-1	16	CASSMFRPEYTYEQYF
TRBJ1-3	TRBV29-1	15	CSVASGGLAGNTIYF
TRBJ2-7	TRBV5-1	12	CASSRSGYEQYF
TRBJ2-7	TRBV6-5	15	CASSYSRGRWNEQYF
TRBJ1-3	TRBV10-1	16	CANFWVQGAKGNTIYF
TRBJ1-4	TRBV29-1	12	CSVNRGLGELFF
TRBJ2-5	TRBV19	17	CASSIGSGLAGVETQYF
TRBJ1-2	TRBV9	15	CASSNRDRGNYGYTF
TRBJ1-1	TRBV7-2	14	CASSTGQGHTEAFF
TRBJ1-2	TRBV13	17	CASSFRRGRVPNYGYTF
TRBJ2-7	TRBV5-4	14	CASSLRAGAYEQYF
TRBJ2-2	TRBV7-9	15	CASSHDRPGAGELFF
TRBJ1-4	TRBV5-1	14	CASSPTVVNEKLFF
TRBJ1-5	TRBV7-2	16	CASSSSGQRINRPQHF
TRBJ1-1	TRBV10-3	11	CAISENTEAFF
TRBJ1-5	TRBV6-1	11	CASSALFGQHF
TRBJ1-6	TRBV5-1	16	CASSWSSGPKNSPLHF
TRBJ1-2	TRBV4-1	14	CASSQDPGADGYTF
TRBJ2-7	TRBV7-9	13	CASSLGGGREQYF
TRBJ2-7	TRBV10-3	18	CAISESGQGASGTYEQYF
TRBJ1-1	TRBV5-1	13	CATRPGQGAEAFF
TRBJ2-7	TRBV4-1	16	CASSHGLAGSSYEQYF
TRBJ1-5	TRBV27	17	CASRRTGGIFDNQPQHF
TRBJ2-2	TRBV18	17	CASSPPRGRPNTGELFF
TRBJ2-7	TRBV6-6	14	CASSKTGAPYEQYF
TRBJ2-7	TRBV6-6	14	CASNLAGAGYEQYF
TRBJ1-1	TRBV28	17	CASSLDPDSPAYTEAFF
TRBJ1-2	TRBV6-5	15	CASSYAGREGYGYTF
TRBJ2-5	TRBV13	13	CASSLGLLETQYF
TRBJ2-1	TRBV29-1	14	CSVEKAGGPDEQFF
TRBJ1-2	TRBV6-6	15	CASSYWDRVDYGYTF
TRBJ2-7	TRBV4-3	15	CASSPMTSGTYEQYF
TRBJ1-1	TRBV12-5	15	CASGLGMDITGGAFF
TRBJ2-2	TRBV19	19	CASSTFRSLAGSQFGELFF